This entry features one T cell receptor beta chain sequence. PCR was performed a second time for about 7 to 12 cycles using a sample-barcoded 5' primer and a J-beta primer mix. In TCRdb, the 5' RACE reads were re-called with MiXCR into one record per CDR3 protein. The sample lists 850,000 to 1,100,000 distinct CDR3 sequences; 30% to 40% were seen once. This record belongs to a study of blood T cells in healthy people across ages. Trimming removed 1 base from V and 4 bases from J, with 17 bases in between. CDR1 LNHNV and CDR2 YYDKDF come from the germline V gene (reference sequence). The CDR3 length is 17 residues.

This chain uses TRBV15 with TRBJ2-1; no clear D gene. This clonotype was sampled from a young man in good health. The material sequenced was blood. This chain's CDR3 is CATSRVPASLLYNEQFF. CDR3 coding DNA: TGTGCCACCAGCAGAGTTCCGGCCTCACTCCTATACAATGAGCAGTTCTTC. Together with reference TRBV15 and TRBJ2-1, the CDR3 gives the full variable domain: DAMVIQNPRYQVTQFGKPVTLSCSQTLNHNVMYWYQQKSSQAPKLLFHYYDKDFNNEADTPDNFQSRRPNTSFCFLDIRSPGLGDTAMYLCATSRVPASLLYNEQFFGPGTRLTVL.